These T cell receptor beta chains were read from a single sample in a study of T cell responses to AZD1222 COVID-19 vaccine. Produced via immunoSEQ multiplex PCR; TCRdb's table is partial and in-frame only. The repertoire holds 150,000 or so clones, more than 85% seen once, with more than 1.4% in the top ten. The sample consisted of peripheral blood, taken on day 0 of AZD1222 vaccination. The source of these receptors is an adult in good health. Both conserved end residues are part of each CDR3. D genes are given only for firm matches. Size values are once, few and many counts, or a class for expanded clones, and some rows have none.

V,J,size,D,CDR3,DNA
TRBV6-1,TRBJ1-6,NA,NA,CASSEGAQSNSPLHF,TGTGCCAGCAGTGAAGGGGCACAAAGCAATTCACCCCTCCACTTT
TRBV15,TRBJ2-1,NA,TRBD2,CATSSTRRGGGSWYEQFF,TGTGCCACCAGCAGTACCAGGCGGGGAGGCGGGAGTTGGTATGAGCAGTTCTTC
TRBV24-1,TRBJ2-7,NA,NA,CATSDLGYEQYF,TGTGCCACCAGTGATTTAGGGTACGAGCAGTACTTC
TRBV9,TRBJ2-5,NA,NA,CASSAGPKHQETQYF,TGTGCCAGCAGCGCGGGCCCTAAGCACCAAGAGACCCAGTACTTC
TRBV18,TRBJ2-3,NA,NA,CASSPTANTLNTDTQYF,TGTGCCAGCTCACCGACCGCAAATACCCTAAACACAGATACGCAGTATTTT
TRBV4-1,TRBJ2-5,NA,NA,CASSQGNGQETQYF,TGCGCCAGCAGCCAAGGAAACGGCCAAGAGACCCAGTACTTC
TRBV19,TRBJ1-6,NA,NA,CASSFSGGPSSYNSPLHF,TGTGCCAGTAGTTTTAGTGGCGGTCCAAGCTCCTATAATTCACCCCTCCACTTT
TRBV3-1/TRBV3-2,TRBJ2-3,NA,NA,CASSQGTDTQYF,TGTGCCAGCAGCCAAGGCACAGATACGCAGTATTTT
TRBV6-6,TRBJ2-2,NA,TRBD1,CASSSVGQGGAGELFF,TGTGCCAGCAGTTCCGTCGGACAGGGTGGGGCCGGGGAGCTGTTTTTT
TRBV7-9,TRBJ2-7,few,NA,CASSLQGGHEQYF,TGTGCCAGCAGCCTTCAGGGGGGCCACGAGCAGTACTTC
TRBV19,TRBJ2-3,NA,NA,CASSIVSDNTDTQYF,TGTGCCAGTAGTATTGTTAGCGACAACACAGATACGCAGTATTTT
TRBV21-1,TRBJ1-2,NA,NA,CASSKGTDNYGYTF,TGTGCCAGCAGCAAAGGGACTGACAACTATGGCTACACCTTC
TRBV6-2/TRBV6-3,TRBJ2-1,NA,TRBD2,CASSDTGGPYEQFF,TGTGCCAGCAGTGACACGGGAGGGCCCTATGAGCAGTTCTTC
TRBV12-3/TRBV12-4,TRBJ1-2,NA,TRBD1,CASGGQGSYGYTF,TGTGCCAGCGGCGGACAGGGAAGCTATGGCTACACCTTC
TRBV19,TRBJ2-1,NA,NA,CARLHNEQFF,TGTGCCAGGCTACACAATGAGCAGTTCTTC
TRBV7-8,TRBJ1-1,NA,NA,CASSQRQVGNTEAFF,TGTGCCAGCAGCCAGAGACAGGTGGGAAACACTGAAGCTTTCTTT
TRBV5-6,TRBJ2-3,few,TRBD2,CASSLVSGGKADTQYF,TGTGCCAGCAGCTTGGTTTCGGGGGGAAAGGCAGATACGCAGTATTTT
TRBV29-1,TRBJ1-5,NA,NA,CSVEASEGQPQHF,TGCAGCGTTGAAGCTTCGGAGGGCCAGCCCCAGCATTTT
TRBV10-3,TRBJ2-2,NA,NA,CAISDPYSNTGELFF,TGTGCCATCAGTGATCCCTACTCGAACACCGGGGAGCTGTTTTTT
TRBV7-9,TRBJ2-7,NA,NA,CASSLLPDSYEQYF,TGTGCCAGCAGCTTATTACCCGACTCCTACGAGCAGTACTTC
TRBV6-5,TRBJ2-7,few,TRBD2,CASGQTAGGPYEQYF,TGTGCCAGCGGCCAAACAGCGGGAGGCCCCTACGAGCAGTACTTC
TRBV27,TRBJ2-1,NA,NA,CASRGPGLDAYNEQFF,TGTGCCAGCAGGGGGCCCGGGCTAGACGCCTACAATGAGCAGTTCTTC
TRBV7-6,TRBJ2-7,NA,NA,CASSLGPVDEQYF,TGTGCCAGCAGCTTAGGCCCCGTGGACGAGCAGTACTTC
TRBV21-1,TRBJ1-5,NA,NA,CASSKDGNQPQHF,TGTGCCAGCAGCAAAGACGGCAATCAGCCCCAGCATTTT
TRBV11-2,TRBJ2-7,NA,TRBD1,CASSPPTGVYEQYF,TGTGCCAGCAGCCCTCCGACAGGGGTCTACGAGCAGTACTTC
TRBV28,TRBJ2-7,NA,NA,CARSPHPPLEQYF,TGTGCCAGGAGCCCCCATCCCCCCCTCGAGCAGTACTTC
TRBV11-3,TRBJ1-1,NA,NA,CASSLDGSTEAFF,TGTGCCAGCAGCTTGGATGGGAGCACTGAAGCTTTCTTT
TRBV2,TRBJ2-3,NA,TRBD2,CASSGGGSGTDTQYF,TGTGCCAGCAGTGGGGGAGGGAGTGGCACAGATACGCAGTATTTT
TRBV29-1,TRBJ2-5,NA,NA,CSVEPPGVPEETQYF,TGCAGCGTTGAACCACCTGGGGTACCTGAGGAGACCCAGTACTTC
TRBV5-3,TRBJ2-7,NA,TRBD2,CARSLADSGRLREQYF,TGTGCCAGAAGCTTGGCCGACAGCGGGAGGTTGAGGGAGCAGTACTTC